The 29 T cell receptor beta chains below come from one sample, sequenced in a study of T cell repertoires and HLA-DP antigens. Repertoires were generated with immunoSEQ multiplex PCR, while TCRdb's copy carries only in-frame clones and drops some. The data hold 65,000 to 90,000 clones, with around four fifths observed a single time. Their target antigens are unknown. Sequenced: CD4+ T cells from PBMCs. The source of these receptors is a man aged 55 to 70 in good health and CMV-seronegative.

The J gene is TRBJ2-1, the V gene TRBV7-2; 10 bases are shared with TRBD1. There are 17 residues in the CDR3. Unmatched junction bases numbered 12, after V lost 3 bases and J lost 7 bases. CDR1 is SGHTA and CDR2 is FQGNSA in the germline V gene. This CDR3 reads CASSFLIGTGVGNEQFF. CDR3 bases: TGTGCCAGCAGCTTCCTAATAGGGACAGGGGTAGGGAATGAGCAGTTCTTC.

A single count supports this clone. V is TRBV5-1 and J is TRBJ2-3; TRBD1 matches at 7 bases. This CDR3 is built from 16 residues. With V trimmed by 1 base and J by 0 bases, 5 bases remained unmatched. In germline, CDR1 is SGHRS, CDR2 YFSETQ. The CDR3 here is CASSLPTGTSTDTQYF. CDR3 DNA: TGCGCCAGCAGCTTGCCGACAGGGACGAGCACAGATACGCAGTATTTT.

The CDR3 here is CASSPGSGGWNSPLHF. The CDR3 region has the DNA TGTGCCAGCTCACCCGGATCCGGGGGTTGGAATTCACCCCTCCACTTT. The V call is TRBV18, the J call TRBJ1-6, with a tentative D call TRBD1 (5 bases). V lost 3 bases to trimming and J lost 7 bases, with 16 bases between them. The CDR3 has 16 amino acids. Germline V gene lookup returns CDR1 KGHSH and CDR2 LQKENI.

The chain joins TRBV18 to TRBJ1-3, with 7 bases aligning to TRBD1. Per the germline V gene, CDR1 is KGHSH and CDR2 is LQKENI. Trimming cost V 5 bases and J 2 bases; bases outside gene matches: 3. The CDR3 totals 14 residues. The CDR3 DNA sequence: TGTGCCAGCTCAAAGGGGGCCGCTGGAAACACCATATATTTT. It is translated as CASSKGAAGNTIYF.

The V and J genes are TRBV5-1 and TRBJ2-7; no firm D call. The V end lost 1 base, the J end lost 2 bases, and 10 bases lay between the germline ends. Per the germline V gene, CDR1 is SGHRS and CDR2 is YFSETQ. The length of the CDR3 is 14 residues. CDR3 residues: CASSLLVIAYEQYV. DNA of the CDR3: TGCGCCAGCAGCTTGTTAGTCATTGCCTACGAGCAGTACGTC.

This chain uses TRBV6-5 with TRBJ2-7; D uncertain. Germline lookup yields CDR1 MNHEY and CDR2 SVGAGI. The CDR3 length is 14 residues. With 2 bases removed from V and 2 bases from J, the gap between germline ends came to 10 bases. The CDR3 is CASSYEPRAYEQYF. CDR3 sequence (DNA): TGTGCCAGCAGTTACGAGCCCCGCGCCTACGAGCAGTACTTC.

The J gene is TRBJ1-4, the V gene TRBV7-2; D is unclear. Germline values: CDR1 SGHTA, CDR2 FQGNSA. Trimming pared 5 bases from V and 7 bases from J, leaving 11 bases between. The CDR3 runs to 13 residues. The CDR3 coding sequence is TGTGCCAGCAGCCCCAGGTCGGGTGAAAAACTGTTTTTT. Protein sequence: CASSPRSGEKLFF.

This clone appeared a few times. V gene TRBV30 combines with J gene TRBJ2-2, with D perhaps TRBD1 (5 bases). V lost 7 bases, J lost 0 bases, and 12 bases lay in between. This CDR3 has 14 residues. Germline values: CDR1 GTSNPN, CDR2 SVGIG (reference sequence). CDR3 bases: TGTGCCTCCCAGGGTTCTACGAACACCGGGGAGCTGTTTTTT. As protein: CASQGSTNTGELFF.

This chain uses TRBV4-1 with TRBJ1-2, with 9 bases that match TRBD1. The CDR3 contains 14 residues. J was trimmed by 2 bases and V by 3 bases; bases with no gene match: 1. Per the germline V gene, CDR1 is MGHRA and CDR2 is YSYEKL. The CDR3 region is CASSHGTGNYGYTF. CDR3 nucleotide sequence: TGCGCCAGCAGCCATGGGACAGGGAACTATGGCTACACCTTC.

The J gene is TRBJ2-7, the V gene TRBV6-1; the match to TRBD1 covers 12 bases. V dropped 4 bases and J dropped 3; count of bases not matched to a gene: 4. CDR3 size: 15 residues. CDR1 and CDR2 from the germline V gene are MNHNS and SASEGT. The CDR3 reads CASSVGTGGSYEQYV. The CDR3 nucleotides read TGTGCCAGCAGTGTTGGGACAGGGGGCAGCTACGAGCAGTACGTC.

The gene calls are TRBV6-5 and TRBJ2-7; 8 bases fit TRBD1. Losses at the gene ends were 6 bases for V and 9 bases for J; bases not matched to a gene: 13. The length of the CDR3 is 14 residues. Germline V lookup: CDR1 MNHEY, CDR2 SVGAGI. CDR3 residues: CASSRTGPSLGQYF. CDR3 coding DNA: TGTGCCAGCAGCCGGACAGGGCCCTCCTTGGGGCAGTACTTC.

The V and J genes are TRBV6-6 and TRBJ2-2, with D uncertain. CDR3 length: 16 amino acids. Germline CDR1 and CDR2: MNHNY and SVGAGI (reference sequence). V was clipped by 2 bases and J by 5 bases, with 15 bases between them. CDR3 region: CASSYDQGTRTGELFF. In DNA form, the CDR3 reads TGTGCCAGCAGTTACGACCAAGGAACAAGAACCGGGGAGCTGTTTTTT.

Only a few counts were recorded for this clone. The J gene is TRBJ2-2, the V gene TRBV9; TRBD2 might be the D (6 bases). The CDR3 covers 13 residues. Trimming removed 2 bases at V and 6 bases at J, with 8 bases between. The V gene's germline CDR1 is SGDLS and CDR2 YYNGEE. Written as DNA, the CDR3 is TGTGCCAGCAGCGTCCAGCGGGCCGGGGAGCTGTTTTTT. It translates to CASSVQRAGELFF.

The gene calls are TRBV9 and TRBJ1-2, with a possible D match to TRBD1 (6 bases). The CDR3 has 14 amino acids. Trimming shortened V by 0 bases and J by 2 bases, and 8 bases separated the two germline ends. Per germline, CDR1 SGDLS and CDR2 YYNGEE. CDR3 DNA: TGTGCCAGCAGCGTAGCCGGACAGAACTATGGCTACACCTTC. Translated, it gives CASSVAGQNYGYTF. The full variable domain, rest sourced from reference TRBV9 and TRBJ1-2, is DSGVTQTPKHLITATGQRVTLRCSPRSGDLSVYWYQQSLDQGLQFLIQYYNGEERAKGNILERFSAQQFPDLHSELNLSSLELGDSALYFCASSVAGQNYGYTFGSGTRLTVV.

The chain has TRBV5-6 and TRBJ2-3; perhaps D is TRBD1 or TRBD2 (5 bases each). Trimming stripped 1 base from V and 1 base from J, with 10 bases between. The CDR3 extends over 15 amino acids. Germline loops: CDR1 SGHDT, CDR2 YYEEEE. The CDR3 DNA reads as TGTGCCAGCAGCTTGCGAGGGGCCGGCACAGATACGCAGTATTTT. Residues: CASSLRGAGTDTQYF.

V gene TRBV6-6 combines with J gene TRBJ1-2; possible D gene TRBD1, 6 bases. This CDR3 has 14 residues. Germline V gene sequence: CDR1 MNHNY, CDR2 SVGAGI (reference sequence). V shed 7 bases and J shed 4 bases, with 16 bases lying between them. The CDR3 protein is CASTRRGGLYGYTF. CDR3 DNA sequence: TGTGCCAGCACCAGAAGAGGGGGACTCTATGGCTACACCTTC.

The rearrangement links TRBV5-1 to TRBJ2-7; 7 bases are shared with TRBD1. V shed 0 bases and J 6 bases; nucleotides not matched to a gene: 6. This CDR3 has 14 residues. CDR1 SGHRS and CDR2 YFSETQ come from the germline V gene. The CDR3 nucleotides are TGCGCCAGCAGCTTGGGACAGGGCGTCTCCGAGCAGTACGTC. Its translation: CASSLGQGVSEQYV.

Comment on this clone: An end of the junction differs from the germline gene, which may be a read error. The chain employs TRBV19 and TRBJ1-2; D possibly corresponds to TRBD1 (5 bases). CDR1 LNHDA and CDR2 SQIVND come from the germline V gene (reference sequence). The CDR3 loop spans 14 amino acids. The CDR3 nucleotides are TGTGCCAGTAGTTTAGAGGAGGGGAACTATGGCTACACCTTC. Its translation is CASSLEEGNYGYTF.

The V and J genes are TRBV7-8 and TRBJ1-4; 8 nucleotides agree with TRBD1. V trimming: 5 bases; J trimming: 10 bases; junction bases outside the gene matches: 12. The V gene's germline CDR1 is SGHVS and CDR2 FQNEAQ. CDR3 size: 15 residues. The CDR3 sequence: CASSRRTGREGKLFF. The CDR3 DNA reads TGTGCCAGCAGCCGCCGGACAGGGCGCGAGGGAAAACTGTTTTTT.

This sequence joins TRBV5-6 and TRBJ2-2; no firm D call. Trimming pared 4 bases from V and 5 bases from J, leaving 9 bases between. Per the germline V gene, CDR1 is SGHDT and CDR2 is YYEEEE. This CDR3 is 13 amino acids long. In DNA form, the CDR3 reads TGTGCCAGCAGCCGGATGGGGACCGGGGAGCTGTTTTTT. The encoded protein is CASSRMGTGELFF.

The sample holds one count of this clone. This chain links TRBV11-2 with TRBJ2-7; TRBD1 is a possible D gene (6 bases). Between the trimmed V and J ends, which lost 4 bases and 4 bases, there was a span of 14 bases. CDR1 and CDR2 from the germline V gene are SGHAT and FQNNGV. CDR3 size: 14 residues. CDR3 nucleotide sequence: TGTGCCAGCAGCTGGGGGCCCCTTGGGTACGAGCAGTACTTC. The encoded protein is CASSWGPLGYEQYF. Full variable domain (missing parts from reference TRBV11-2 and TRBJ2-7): EAGVAQSPRYKIIEKRQSVAFWCNPISGHATLYWYQQILGQGPKLLIQFQNNGVVDDSQLPKDRFSAERLKGVDSTLKIQPAKLEDSAVYLCASSWGPLGYEQYFGPGTRLTVT.

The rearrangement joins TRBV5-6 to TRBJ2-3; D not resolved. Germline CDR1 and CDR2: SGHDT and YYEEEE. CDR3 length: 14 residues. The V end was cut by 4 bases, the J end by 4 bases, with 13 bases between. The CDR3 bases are TGTGCCAGCAGCCCCCGTGGGATCCCAGATACGCAGTATTTT. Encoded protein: CASSPRGIPDTQYF.

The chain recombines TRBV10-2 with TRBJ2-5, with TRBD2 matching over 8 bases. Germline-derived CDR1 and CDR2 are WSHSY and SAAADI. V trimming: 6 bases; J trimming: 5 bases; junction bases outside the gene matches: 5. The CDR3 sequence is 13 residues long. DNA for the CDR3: TGCGCCAGCAGCGGGGGGGTGGGCGAGACCCAGTACTTC. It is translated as CASSGGVGETQYF.

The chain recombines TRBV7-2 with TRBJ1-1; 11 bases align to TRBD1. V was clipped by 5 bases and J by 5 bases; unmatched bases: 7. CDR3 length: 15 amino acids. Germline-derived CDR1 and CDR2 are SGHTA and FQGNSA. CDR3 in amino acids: CASSARGQGGTEAFF. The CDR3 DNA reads TGTGCCAGCAGCGCCAGGGGACAGGGGGGGACTGAAGCTTTCTTT.

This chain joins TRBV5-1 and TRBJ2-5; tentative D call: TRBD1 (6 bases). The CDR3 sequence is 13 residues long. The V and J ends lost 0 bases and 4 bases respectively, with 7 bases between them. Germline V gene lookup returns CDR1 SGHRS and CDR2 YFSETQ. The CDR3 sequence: CASSLDRVETQYF. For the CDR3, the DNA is TGCGCCAGCAGCTTGGACAGGGTAGAGACCCAGTACTTC.

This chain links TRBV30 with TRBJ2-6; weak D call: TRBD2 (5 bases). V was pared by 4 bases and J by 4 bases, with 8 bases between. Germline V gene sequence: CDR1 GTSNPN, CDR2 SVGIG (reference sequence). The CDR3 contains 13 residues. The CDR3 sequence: CAWTRAGANVLTF. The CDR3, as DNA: TGTGCCTGGACGCGGGCCGGGGCCAACGTCCTGACTTTC.

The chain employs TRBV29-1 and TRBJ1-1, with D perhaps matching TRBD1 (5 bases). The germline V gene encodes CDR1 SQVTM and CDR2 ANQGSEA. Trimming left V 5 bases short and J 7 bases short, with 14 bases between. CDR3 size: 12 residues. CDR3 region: CSVYRGTHEAFF. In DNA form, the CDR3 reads TGCAGCGTTTACCGGGGGACTCATGAAGCTTTCTTT.

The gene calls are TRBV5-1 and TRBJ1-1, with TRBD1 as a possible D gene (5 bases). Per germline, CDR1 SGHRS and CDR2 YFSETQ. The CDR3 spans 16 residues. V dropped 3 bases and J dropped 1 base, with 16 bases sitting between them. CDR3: CASSSILGGANTEAFF. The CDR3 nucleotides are TGCGCCAGCAGCTCCATCCTCGGGGGAGCGAACACTGAAGCTTTCTTT.

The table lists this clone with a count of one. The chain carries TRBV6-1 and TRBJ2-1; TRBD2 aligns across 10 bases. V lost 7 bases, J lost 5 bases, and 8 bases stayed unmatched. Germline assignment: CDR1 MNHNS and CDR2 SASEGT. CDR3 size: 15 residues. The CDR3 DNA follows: TGTGCCAGCACCATTAGTAGCGGGAGGAACAATGAGCAGTTCTTC. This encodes CASTISSGRNNEQFF.